A selection of T cell receptor beta chains follows, all from one sample in a study of radiotherapy plus CTLA-4 blockade in lung cancer. Here immunoSEQ multiplex PCR was the method, and the copy in TCRdb shows in-frame clones only, minus some. The table records roughly 30,000 clones, 75% to 85% of them present only once. The source material was peripheral blood, sampled from a patient treated with radiotherapy plus ipilimumab. Source of these receptors: a human donor with non-small cell lung cancer that progressed on radiotherapy plus ipilimumab. CDR3s include the opening cysteine and the closing phenylalanine or tryptophan. The D gene is left open where the match is weak. The size field is filled for only some rows; it gives once, few, many or a size class.

J gene | V gene | clone size | D gene | CDR3 protein | CDR3 DNA
TRBJ2-5 | TRBV5-6 | - | - | CASSLGSRATQYF | TGTGCCAGCAGCTTGGGGTCCAGGGCGACCCAGTACTTC
TRBJ2-7 | TRBV5-5 | - | - | CASSPQPNYEQYF | TGTGCCAGCAGCCCGCAGCCAAACTACGAGCAGTACTTC
TRBJ1-1 | TRBV18 | - | - | CASSPWEGRTEAFF | TGTGCCAGCTCACCATGGGAGGGGAGGACTGAAGCTTTCTTT
TRBJ2-5 | TRBV19 | - | - | CASSQDPGSPETQYF | TGTGCCAGTAGCCAGGACCCCGGGTCCCCGGAGACCCAGTACTTC
TRBJ2-3 | TRBV2 | - | - | CASRESGMKGDTQYF | TGTGCCAGCAGAGAGAGCGGAATGAAGGGAGATACGCAGTATTTT
TRBJ1-2 | TRBV2 | - | - | CASSEGSGRVGVYGYTF | TGTGCCAGCAGTGAAGGGAGTGGCAGGGTCGGCGTCTATGGCTACACCTTC
TRBJ1-1 | TRBV5-1 | - | - | CASSLRPPGLGTEAFF | TGCGCCAGCAGCTTGAGACCCCCAGGGCTGGGCACTGAAGCTTTCTTT
TRBJ2-6 | TRBV28 | - | - | CASKPGLTSGANVLTF | TGTGCCAGCAAACCGGGCCTCACGAGCGGGGCCAACGTCCTGACTTTC
TRBJ2-1 | TRBV7-2 | - | TRBD1 | CASSLAHWGQGAYNEQFF | TGTGCCAGCAGCTTAGCCCACTGGGGACAGGGGGCTTACAATGAGCAGTTCTTC
TRBJ2-3 | TRBV14 | few | - | CASSQAPMGASTDTQYF | TGTGCCAGCAGCCAAGCCCCTATGGGGGCTAGCACAGATACGCAGTATTTT
TRBJ1-1 | TRBV7-2 | - | TRBD1 | CASSPGQGSNTEAFF | TGTGCCAGCAGCCCAGGACAGGGGTCGAACACTGAAGCTTTCTTT
TRBJ2-3 | TRBV4-3 | - | TRBD2 | CASSQGGTSGGTDTQYF | TGCGCCAGCAGCCAAGGGGGGACTAGCGGGGGCACAGATACGCAGTATTTT
TRBJ2-4 | TRBV14 | few | - | CASSQEGGALAKNIQYF | TGTGCCAGCAGCCAAGAGGGCGGTGCACTAGCCAAAAACATTCAGTACTTC
TRBJ2-1 | TRBV10-3 | - | TRBD2 | CAITPGLAGPNEQFF | TGTGCCATCACCCCAGGACTAGCGGGACCTAATGAGCAGTTCTTC
TRBJ1-4 | TRBV25-1 | - | TRBD1 | CASRGQGREKLFF | TGTGCCAGCCGCGGACAGGGACGGGAAAAACTGTTTTTT
TRBJ2-7 | TRBV28 | - | TRBD2 | CASSLRAGGSHEQYF | TGTGCCAGCAGTTTACGAGCGGGAGGGTCCCACGAGCAGTACTTC
TRBJ2-5 | TRBV5-1 | - | - | CASSGGAQETQYF | TGCGCCAGCAGCGGCGGAGCCCAAGAGACCCAGTACTTC
TRBJ2-7 | TRBV30 | - | - | CARSLDTRYEQYF | TGTGCCAGGAGTTTAGACACCCGTTACGAGCAGTACTTC
TRBJ1-3 | TRBV10-3 | - | - | CAIWDGYSGNTIYF | TGTGCCATATGGGACGGTTACTCTGGAAACACCATATATTTT
TRBJ1-4 | TRBV4-1 | - | - | CASSRGSSGGNEKLFF | TGCGCCAGCAGCCGCGGATCCAGTGGGGGGAATGAAAAACTGTTTTTT
TRBJ2-1 | TRBV5-1 | few | TRBD2 | CASASLAGGGYNEQFF | TGCGCCAGCGCGTCTCTAGCGGGAGGCGGCTACAATGAGCAGTTCTTC
TRBJ2-1 | TRBV1 | - | - | CTSSQGLAGGPAYNEQFF | TGCACCAGCAGCCAGGGACTAGCGGGGGGGCCAGCCTACAATGAGCAGTTCTTC
TRBJ1-2 | TRBV19 | few | TRBD1 | CASSRDRVAKLYGYTF | TGTGCCAGTAGCCGGGACAGGGTCGCAAAACTCTATGGCTACACCTTC
TRBJ2-7 | TRBV5-1 | - | - | CASSLDPGLYEQYF | TGCGCCAGCAGCTTGGATCCGGGCCTTTACGAGCAGTACTTC
TRBJ1-5 | TRBV10-3 | once | - | CAISEAQESNQPQHF | TGTGCCATCAGTGAGGCCCAAGAGAGCAATCAGCCCCAGCATTTT
TRBJ2-1 | TRBV28 | - | TRBD2 | CASSLGGLAAYNEQFF | TGTGCCAGCAGTCTGGGTGGACTAGCGGCCTACAATGAGCAGTTCTTC
TRBJ2-2 | TRBV19 | - | TRBD1 | CASSIDGTGLFTGELFF | TGTGCCAGTAGTATAGACGGGACAGGGCTGTTCACCGGGGAGCTGTTTTTT
TRBJ2-5 | TRBV10-3 | - | - | CAISEGGTASQETQYF | TGTGCCATCAGTGAGGGGGGGACCGCGTCCCAAGAGACCCAGTACTTC